One sample yielded the 19 T cell receptor beta chains listed below, sequenced in a study of blood T cell repertoires in COVID-19. Assay used: immunoSEQ multiplex PCR; TCRdb lists only in-frame clones, some missing. The sample holds about 160,000 clones, more than 70% seen once. Specimen: PBMCs or T cells enriched from blood (not recorded which). The receptors were gathered from a man aged 35-49 years who had recovered from COVID-19.

CDR3 nucleotide sequence: TGTGCCAGTAGCCGAGCCCAGGACAGGGCGCTAGTGGGCACTGAAGCTTTCTTT. Translating it yields CASSRAQDRALVGTEAFF. The chain joins TRBV19 to TRBJ1-1; 8 bases are shared with TRBD1. The CDR3 has 18 residues. The ends lost 6 bases at V and 4 bases at J; junction bases unmatched: 19. In germline, CDR1 is LNHDA, CDR2 SQIVND (reference sequence).

In its sample, this clone was seen a few times. The chain joins TRBV27 to TRBJ1-2; D possibly corresponds to TRBD1 (6 bases). CDR3 length: 15 residues. Germline CDR1 and CDR2: MNHEY and SMNVEV (reference sequence). Trimming removed 5 bases from V and 0 bases from J, with 13 bases in between. The chain's CDR3 is CASSTLDRPNYGYTF. CDR3 in DNA: TGTGCCAGCAGTACCCTGGACAGACCTAACTATGGCTACACCTTC.

The rearrangement uses TRBV12-5 and TRBJ2-3, with 10 nucleotides matching TRBD2. Per germline, CDR1 LGHNT and CDR2 FRNRAP. J gave up 2 bases and V 7 bases, and 6 bases lay outside the gene matches. The CDR3 sequence is 15 residues long. In DNA form, the CDR3 reads TGTGCTAGTGTTCCAGCGGGGGGGCTCACAGATACGCAGTATTTT. Translation gives CASVPAGGLTDTQYF. The whole variable domain, remainder taken from reference TRBV12-5 and TRBJ2-3, is DARVTQTPRHKVTEMGQEVTMRCQPILGHNTVFWYRQTMMQGLELLAYFRNRAPLDDSGMPKDRFSAEMPDATLATLKIQPSEPRDSAVYFCASVPAGGLTDTQYFGPGTRLTVL.

J is TRBJ1-3 and V is TRBV5-1; TRBD1 is a possible D gene (6 bases). Trimming removed 0 bases at V and 0 bases at J, with 10 bases between. CDR1 SGHRS and CDR2 YFSETQ come from the germline V gene. CDR3 length: 16 amino acids. The CDR3 DNA follows: TGCGCCAGCAGCTTGGAGGGACAAATCTCTGGAAACACCATATATTTT. It specifies CASSLEGQISGNTIYF.

This chain uses TRBV27 with TRBJ1-4; 9 positions match TRBD1. J lost 5 bases, V lost 6 bases, and 4 bases had no gene match. The CDR3 covers 14 residues. The germline V gene encodes CDR1 MNHEY and CDR2 SMNVEV (reference sequence). CDR3 in amino acids: CASSPGQGNEKLFF. In DNA form, the CDR3 reads TGTGCCAGCAGCCCAGGACAGGGGAATGAAAAACTGTTTTTT.

The chain combines TRBV7-8 with TRBJ1-5, with 7 bases identical to TRBD1. Germline V CDR1 and CDR2: SGHVS, FQNEAQ. The CDR3 spans 15 residues. Unmatched junction bases numbered 8, after V lost 5 bases and J lost 4 bases. The CDR3 DNA is TGTGCCAGCAGCCCCCGGGGACAGTTGAATCAGCCCCAGCATTTT. Residues: CASSPRGQLNQPQHF.

The V and J genes are TRBV2 and TRBJ2-5, with a tentative D call TRBD2 (6 bases). V was cut by 0 bases and J by 5 bases, with 10 bases left in between. Germline-derived CDR1 and CDR2 are SNHLY and FYNNEI. The CDR3 runs to 14 residues. The CDR3 DNA reads as TGTGCCAGCAGTGAAGCGCTTGGGGGGGAGACCCAGTACTTC. Translating it yields CASSEALGGETQYF.

V and J are TRBV4-1 and TRBJ1-1; no firm D call. CDR1 is MGHRA and CDR2 is YSYEKL in the germline V gene. CDR3 length: 16 residues. The V and J ends lost 0 bases and 1 base respectively, with 12 bases between them. The CDR3 reads CASSQDSATKNTEAFF. The CDR3 DNA reads as TGCGCCAGCAGCCAAGATTCAGCGACCAAGAACACTGAAGCTTTCTTT.

This clone showed up just a few times. For the CDR3, the DNA is TGTGCCATCAGTGATTGGTCGAGAACTAGCGGGGCGAATGAGCAGTTCTTC. This gives the protein CAISDWSRTSGANEQFF. The chain is built from TRBV10-3 and TRBJ2-1; 10 bases fit TRBD2. The CDR3 has 17 amino acids. The V segment lost 3 bases and the J segment 7 bases; nucleotides outside the gene matches: 12. The germline gives CDR1 ENHRY, CDR2 SYGVKD.

This clone was seen ten or more times. V and J are TRBV5-1 and TRBJ2-1, with D perhaps matching TRBD1 (6 bases). This CDR3 region has 16 residues. Germline V CDR1 and CDR2: SGHRS, YFSETQ. Trimming left V 7 bases short and J 0 bases short, with 17 bases between. CDR3 sequence reads: CASRTYRASSYNEQFF. Here the CDR3 DNA reads TGCGCCAGCCGGACCTACAGGGCGAGCTCCTACAATGAGCAGTTCTTC.

The chain links TRBV7-3 to TRBJ2-7, with 11 bases matching TRBD2. The germline V gene encodes CDR1 SGHTA and CDR2 FQGTGA. This CDR3 contains 14 residues. Unmatched junction bases numbered 6, after V lost 4 bases and J lost 7 bases. CDR3 coding DNA: TGTGCCAGCAGCTCCCTAGCGGGGGGTAGAGAGCAGTACTTC. Translating it yields CASSSLAGGREQYF.

The V and J genes are TRBV11-2 and TRBJ2-5; 16 bases are shared with TRBD2. V gave up 1 base and J gave up 5 bases; unmatched junction bases: 10. Germline-derived CDR1 and CDR2 are SGHAT and FQNNGV. The CDR3 covers 19 residues. The CDR3 DNA reads TGTGCCAGCAGCTTAGCTCCGGGACTAGCGGGGGGGAGTAGGGAGACCCAGTACTTC. Its protein product is CASSLAPGLAGGSRETQYF.

This chain uses TRBV11-1 with TRBJ1-2; no firm D call. The length of the CDR3 is 15 residues. Trimming took 5 bases from V and 4 from J, leaving 17 bases between them. Germline V gene data show CDR1 as SGHAT and CDR2 as FQDESV (reference sequence). CDR3 nucleotide sequence: TGTGCCAGCAGCCCACGGTCGGGTGCACGCTATGGCTACACCTTC. Translated, it gives CASSPRSGARYGYTF.

This clone was found once. The chain couples TRBV3-1 (or the pseudogene TRBV3-2) to TRBJ2-1, with TRBD2 matching 8 bases. This CDR3 has 16 residues. V lost 4 bases and J lost 7; bases outside the gene matches: 12. Looked up from germline, CDR1 is LGHDT and CDR2 is YNNKEL (reference sequence). The CDR3 reads CASSRGGSGGGNEQFF. For the CDR3, the DNA is TGTGCCAGCAGCCGCGGAGGGAGCGGGGGAGGGAATGAGCAGTTCTTC.

The chain recombines TRBV6-1 with TRBJ1-4; D is unresolved. The CDR3 consists of 15 residues. Trimming pared 0 bases from V and 1 base from J, leaving 6 bases between. CDR1 MNHNS and CDR2 SASEGT come from the germline V gene. The CDR3 nucleotides are TGTGCCAGCAGTGAAGCCCTAGGAACTAATGAAAAACTGTTTTTT. This sequence encodes CASSEALGTNEKLFF.

The chain is built from TRBV10-3 and TRBJ1-2, with 10 bases aligning to TRBD1. The germline CDR1 and CDR2 sequences are ENHRY and SYGVKD. V trimming: 10 bases; J trimming: 6 bases; junction bases outside the gene matches: 8. This CDR3 region has 13 residues. CDR3 residues: CATTGTGDHGYTF. The CDR3 bases are TGTGCCACTACCGGGACAGGGGATCATGGCTACACCTTC.

The chain has TRBV3-1 (or the pseudogene TRBV3-2) and TRBJ2-2, with a tentative D call TRBD1 (5 bases). The V end lost 3 bases, the J end lost 6 bases, and 8 bases lay between the germline ends. Germline values: CDR1 LGHDT, CDR2 YNNKEL (reference sequence). The CDR3 runs 13 residues. The CDR3 DNA is TGTGCCAGCAGCCAGATGGGGCCCGGGGAGCTGTTTTTT. Protein sequence: CASSQMGPGELFF.

The rearrangement uses TRBV6-1 and TRBJ1-5; D is uncertain. The ends were cut back, 2 bases at V and 11 bases at J, with 13 bases in the middle. CDR1 is MNHNS and CDR2 is SASEGT in the germline V gene. The CDR3 contains 13 residues. For the CDR3, the DNA is TGTGCCAGCAGTGAAAGGATGTGGCAGGCCCAGCATTTT. The encoded protein is CASSERMWQAQHF.

The rearrangement links TRBV9 to TRBJ2-1, with D possibly matching TRBD2 (8 bases). This CDR3 region has 16 residues. From germline, CDR1 is SGDLS and CDR2 YYNGEE. V lost 3 bases to trimming and J lost 0 bases, with 13 bases between them. CDR3 in DNA: TGTGCCAGCAGCGCGGGAGGGGACAGCTCCTACAATGAGCAGTTCTTC. Translation: CASSAGGDSSYNEQFF.